Shown below are 9 T cell receptor beta chains from a single sample sequenced in a study of T cells in Graves' hyperthyroidism and ophthalmopathy. Amplified TCR beta CDR3 regions derived from RNA transcripts. When the TCR CDR3 underwent first-round RT-PCR, the HTBI primer set was used. MiXCR, applied by TCRdb to the multiplex PCR reads, yields one record per CDR3 protein. Of around 340,000 distinct CDR3 sequences listed, about a sixth are singletons. Source material: blood. All receptors come from a woman aged 25 to 39 with Graves' hyperthyroidism that later progressed to Graves' ophthalmopathy.

This clonotype was detected many times. The chain employs TRBV6-1 and TRBJ1-5, with D unclear. Germline-derived CDR1 and CDR2 are MNHNS and SASEGT. The CDR3 spans 14 residues. Trimming pared 6 bases from V and 6 bases from J, leaving 15 bases between. As DNA, the CDR3 is TGTGCCAGCAGGGTACGGGGTATTGGTCAGCCCCAGCATTTT. Translated, it gives CASRVRGIGQPQHF.

In this sample, this clonotype turned up many times. The gene calls are TRBV6-1 and TRBJ2-2, with D tentatively TRBD1 or TRBD2 (5 bases each). CDR1 and CDR2 (germline): MNHNS, SASEGT. The V and J ends lost 6 bases and 5 bases respectively, with 16 bases between them. The CDR3 extends over 15 amino acids. DNA of the CDR3: TGTGCCAGCAGCACCGGGACCCTAAGGACCGGGGAGCTGTTTTTT. It encodes CASSTGTLRTGELFF.

The J gene is TRBJ1-4, the V gene TRBV3-1; a possible D gene is TRBD1 (5 bases). Germline V lookup: CDR1 LGHDT, CDR2 YNNKEL (reference sequence). The CDR3 covers 15 residues. The V and J ends lost 0 bases and 1 base respectively, with 6 bases between them. The CDR3 sequence: CASSQDGGTNEKLFF. As DNA, the CDR3 is TGTGCCAGCAGCCAAGATGGGGGAACTAATGAAAAACTGTTTTTT.

This clonotype occurred many times. The chain combines TRBV29-1 with TRBJ2-2, with a tentative D call TRBD2 (5 bases). V was shortened by 4 bases and J by 5 bases, with 11 bases between the two germline ends. Germline loops: CDR1 SQVTM, CDR2 ANQGSEA. CDR3 length: 13 residues. The DNA for the CDR3 is TGCAGCGTTGTCCTCAGGAGGACCGGGGAGCTGTTTTTT. This translates into CSVVLRRTGELFF.

This clonotype was found many times. The chain uses TRBV6-2 or TRBV6-3 and TRBJ1-2, with D perhaps TRBD1 (6 bases). V was pared by 6 bases and J by 8 bases, with 16 bases between. The germline V gene has CDR1 MNHEY and CDR2 SVGEGT. This CDR3 has 13 residues. CDR3 nucleotide sequence: TGTGCCAGCAGCTTCGACCTTGGGGGCGGCTACACCTTC. The encoded protein is CASSFDLGGGYTF.

This clonotype was seen ten or more times. This sequence joins TRBV27 and TRBJ1-2, with D perhaps TRBD1 (5 bases). Germline V gives CDR1 MNHEY, CDR2 SMNVEV (reference sequence). V was cut by 2 bases and J by 7 bases, with 11 bases left in between. The CDR3 extends over 13 amino acids. CDR3 bases: TGTGCCAGCAGTTTAGGGGCAGGGCTTGGCTACACCTTC. It specifies CASSLGAGLGYTF.

This clonotype appeared once. The CDR3 reads CASSSGGGRVGTGELFF. CDR3 nucleotides: TGTGCCAGCAGCTCCGGGGGGGGCCGGGTAGGCACCGGGGAGCTGTTTTTT. The chain is built from TRBV11-2 and TRBJ2-2, with 8 bases fitting TRBD2. Per the germline V gene, CDR1 is SGHAT and CDR2 is FQNNGV. The V gene end was trimmed by 4 bases and the J gene end by 4 bases; junction bases not matched to a gene: 11. The CDR3 length is 17 residues.

This clonotype was observed many times. The rearrangement uses TRBV12-3 or TRBV12-4 and TRBJ1-1; no clear D. The CDR3 is made up of 17 amino acids. The V end was cut by 1 base, the J end by 1 base, with 16 bases between. The CDR3 DNA is TGTGCCAGCAGTTTAGGTGTCCGCCTGCTCGGGAACACTGAAGCTTTCTTT. This gives the protein CASSLGVRLLGNTEAFF.

This clonotype showed up many times. This chain uses TRBV11-2 with TRBJ1-3; a possible D gene is TRBD1 (5 bases). The CDR3 contains 12 residues. Germline assignment: CDR1 SGHAT and CDR2 FQNNGV. V lost 8 bases to trimming and J lost 9 bases, with 14 bases between them. The CDR3 nucleotides are TGTGCCAGCTCCCCGGGGGTAGGCACCATATATTTT. This encodes CASSPGVGTIYF.